This T cell receptor beta chain stems from a study of cytomegalovirus exposure and HLA in healthy donors. The study's findings and limits: Upon later analysis, TCR association rates were observed to vary by HLA locus, being highest for DRB1 and lowest for HLA-C. Later, an analysis showed that TCR beta chains associated with HLA were more clonally expanded than others that were equally common. In a later analysis, TCR beta V- and J-gene trimming was associated with a missense DCLRE1C variant.

The CDR3 runs 15 residues. Unmatched junction bases numbered 4, after V lost 5 bases and J lost 2 bases. The germline V gene has CDR1 MNHNY and CDR2 SVGAGI (reference sequence). In this sample, this clone turned up a few times. Its antigen is unidentified. The PCR contained 60 Vbeta and 13 Jbeta primers. Assay used: immunoSEQ multiplex PCR; TCRdb lists only in-frame clones, some missing. The repertoire holds about 160,000 clones, approximately 70% seen once, with approximately 7.1% in the top ten. The receptor was derived from a man in his forties in good health and CMV-seropositive. Sequencing used PBMCs. The rearrangement joins TRBV6-6 to TRBJ1-5; TRBD1 aligns across 9 bases. CDR3 coding DNA: TGTGCCAGCAGTCTACAGGGGGCTGGCAATCAGCCCCAGCATTTT. It translates to CASSLQGAGNQPQHF.